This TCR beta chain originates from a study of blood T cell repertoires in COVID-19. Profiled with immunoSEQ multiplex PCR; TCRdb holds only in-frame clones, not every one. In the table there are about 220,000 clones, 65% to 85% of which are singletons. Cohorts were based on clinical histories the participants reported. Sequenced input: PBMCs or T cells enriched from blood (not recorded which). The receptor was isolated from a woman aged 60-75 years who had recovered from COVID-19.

CDR3 nucleotide sequence: TGTGCCAGCTCACCATCAGGGGAGGCTTTCTTT. Its translation is CASSPSGEAFF. The J gene is TRBJ1-1, the V gene TRBV18; possible D gene TRBD1, 6 bases. V was trimmed by 2 bases and J by 11 bases, leaving 9 bases between them. The length of the CDR3 is 11 residues. Per germline, CDR1 KGHSH and CDR2 LQKENI.